The 24 T cell receptor beta chains below were found in one sample sequenced in a study of blood T cell repertoires in COVID-19. The data were produced by immunoSEQ multiplex PCR, yet TCRdb's version contains in-frame clones alone and is incomplete. The table has under 200,000 clones, 86% seen once. Source material: peripheral blood. The receptors come from a woman aged 70-85 years with acute or convalescent COVID-19.

The chain employs TRBV4-3 and TRBJ2-7, with D possibly being TRBD2 (5 bases). Germline CDR1 is LGHNA and CDR2 is YSLEER. This CDR3 region has 17 residues. The V end lost 1 base, the J end lost 3 bases, and 19 bases lay between the germline ends. The CDR3, as DNA: TGCGCCAGCAGCCAAGGTGTGAAGGGAGAAAGTGGCTACGAGCAGTACTTC. It yields the protein CASSQGVKGESGYEQYF.

This sequence joins TRBV9 and TRBJ2-3, with TRBD2 matching over 9 bases. The CDR3 consists of 16 residues. J gave up 8 bases and V 0 bases, and 10 bases lay outside the gene matches. The V gene's germline CDR1 is SGDLS and CDR2 YYNGEE. DNA of the CDR3: TGTGCCAGCAGCGTAGATCCGGCGGGAGGGGCGTCTACGCAGTATTTT. This codes for CASSVDPAGGASTQYF.

The CDR3 sequence: CASSLVAGSPNYGYTF. The CDR3 DNA follows: TGTGCCAGCAGCTTGGTAGCGGGCTCCCCTAACTATGGCTACACCTTC. The rearrangement uses TRBV5-8 and TRBJ1-2; D remains unclear. The ends were cut back, 0 bases at V and 0 bases at J, with 12 bases in the middle. CDR3 size: 16 residues. Looked up from germline, CDR1 is SGHTS and CDR2 is YDEGEE. Full variable domain (missing parts from reference TRBV5-8 and TRBJ1-2): EAGVTQSPTHLIKTRGQQATLRCSPISGHTSVYWYQQALGLGLQFLLWYDEGEERNRGNFPPRFSGRQFPNYSSELNVNALELEDSALYLCASSLVAGSPNYGYTFGSGTRLTVV.

V and J are TRBV4-3 and TRBJ1-3, with 8 bases aligning to TRBD1. The CDR3 runs to 16 residues. With V trimmed by 1 base and J by 3 bases, 5 bases remained unmatched. Looked up from germline, CDR1 is LGHNA and CDR2 is YSLEER. The DNA of the CDR3 is TGCGCCAGCAGCCAAGGGCCGGACAGGGATGGAAACACCATATATTTT. Amino acids: CASSQGPDRDGNTIYF.

The rearrangement uses TRBV14 and TRBJ2-7; 15 nucleotides agree with TRBD2. Germline assignment: CDR1 SGHDN and CDR2 FVKESK. CDR3 length: 18 amino acids. Trimming removed 0 bases from V and 0 bases from J; junction bases left unmatched: 3. The CDR3 DNA reads as TGTGCCAGCAGCCAAGAGGGGACTAGCGGGAGGAGCTCCTACGAGCAGTACTTC. Encoded protein: CASSQEGTSGRSSYEQYF.

This rearrangement joins TRBV4-3 to TRBJ2-7; 7 bases align to TRBD1. Germline V gene sequence: CDR1 LGHNA, CDR2 YSLEER. The CDR3 totals 15 residues. V lost 2 bases and J lost 4; bases outside the gene matches: 8. This chain's CDR3 is CASSQKGTVAYEQYF. The CDR3, as DNA: TGCGCCAGCAGCCAAAAAGGGACAGTCGCGTACGAGCAGTACTTC.

In this sample, this clone turned up once. The gene calls are TRBV7-2 and TRBJ2-3, with 8 bases aligning to TRBD2. V shed 9 bases and J 4 bases; nucleotides not matched to a gene: 9. Looked up from germline, CDR1 is SGHTA and CDR2 is FQGNSA. This CDR3 is built from 14 residues. The CDR3 nucleotides are TGTGCCAGTAGACCGGGGGGGAGTTCAGATACGCAGTATTTT. As protein: CASRPGGSSDTQYF.

The table lists this clone with a few counts. The CDR3 bases are TGTGCCAGTAGCAGCCAGTGGGGAGGAACCTACGAGCAGTACTTC. This codes for CASSSQWGGTYEQYF. J is TRBJ2-7 and V is TRBV19; maybe TRBD2 (6 bases). The germline CDR1 and CDR2 sequences are LNHDA and SQIVND (reference sequence). The CDR3 is 15 amino acids. Trimming removed 6 bases at V and 2 bases at J, with 17 bases between.

This clone has just a few counts. The rearrangement joins TRBV10-3 to TRBJ1-1, with TRBD1 as a possible D gene (5 bases). This CDR3 spans 12 amino acids. Germline V CDR1 and CDR2: ENHRY, SYGVKD. Trimming took off 4 bases at V and 8 bases at J, with 11 bases between the two ends. The CDR3: CAISALDSEAFF. The DNA for the CDR3 is TGTGCCATCAGTGCCCTCGACAGCGAAGCTTTCTTT.

This clone was detected only a few times. The CDR3 sequence is CASSLGQGNQPQHF. As DNA, the CDR3 is TGTGCCAGCAGTCTTGGACAGGGGAATCAGCCCCAGCATTTT. This chain joins TRBV25-1 and TRBJ1-5; 9 nucleotides match TRBD1. V lost 5 bases and J lost 4; bases outside the gene matches: 3. The CDR3 is 14 amino acids. Germline V lookup: CDR1 MGHDK, CDR2 SYGVNS.

The chain recombines TRBV7-9 with TRBJ1-2; the D is unclear. Germline V gene sequence: CDR1 SEHNR, CDR2 FQNEAQ (reference sequence). V was shortened by 2 bases and J by 2 bases, with 9 bases between the two germline ends. The CDR3 is made up of 14 amino acids. CDR3 residues: CASSLPGRNYGYTF. The DNA of the CDR3 is TGTGCCAGCAGCTTACCCGGGAGAAACTATGGCTACACCTTC.

The V call is TRBV7-2, the J call TRBJ1-6, with TRBD1 identical over 7 bases. The CDR3 spans 16 residues. J was trimmed by 10 bases and V by 5 bases; bases with no gene match: 14. The germline gives CDR1 SGHTA, CDR2 FQGNSA. The CDR3, as DNA: TGTGCCAGCAGCCATAAAGGGGGCACGGGAGGGTCACCCCTCCACTTT. Translation: CASSHKGGTGGSPLHF.

This chain connects TRBV9 to TRBJ2-1; weak D call: TRBD1 (5 bases). The length of the CDR3 is 15 residues. V shed 0 bases and J shed 10 bases, with 17 bases lying between them. The germline V gene encodes CDR1 SGDLS and CDR2 YYNGEE. This chain's CDR3 is CASSVGGVGAGEQFF. CDR3 bases: TGTGCCAGCAGCGTAGGTGGCGTAGGGGCCGGCGAGCAGTTCTTC.

V usage is TRBV2 and J usage is TRBJ1-6; 7 bases align to TRBD1. Germline CDR1 SNHLY, CDR2 FYNNEI. The CDR3 runs 14 residues. V shed 4 bases, J shed 7 bases, and the junction held 4 bases outside the gene matches. CDR3 residues: CASSGTGPNSPLHF. The CDR3 DNA is TGTGCCAGCAGTGGGACAGGCCCAAATTCACCCCTCCACTTT.

The chain couples TRBV5-5 to TRBJ1-6; TRBD1 matches 8 bases. V dropped 0 bases and J dropped 5; count of bases not matched to a gene: 7. Germline-derived CDR1 and CDR2 are SGHKS and YYEKEE (reference sequence). The CDR3 covers 17 residues. In DNA, the CDR3 is TGTGCCAGCAGCTTGGTTTGGCAGGGGGCGAATAATTCACCCCTCCACTTT. Translated: CASSLVWQGANNSPLHF.

V and J are TRBV9 and TRBJ1-3, with no clear D. The CDR3 runs to 14 residues. Between the trimmed V and J ends, which lost 0 bases and 8 bases, there was a span of 12 bases. In germline, CDR1 is SGDLS, CDR2 YYNGEE. CDR3 in DNA: TGTGCCAGCAGCGTAGGCTTCGCTGCGGACACCATATATTTT. Amino acid sequence: CASSVGFAADTIYF. Full variable domain (outside the CDR3, taken from reference TRBV9 and TRBJ1-3): DSGVTQTPKHLITATGQRVTLRCSPRSGDLSVYWYQQSLDQGLQFLIQYYNGEERAKGNILERFSAQQFPDLHSELNLSSLELGDSALYFCASSVGFAADTIYFGEGSWLTVV.

The V call is TRBV7-2, the J call TRBJ1-5; D gene unclear. V was shortened by 5 bases and J by 0 bases, with 11 bases between the two germline ends. The CDR3 contains 15 residues. Per the germline V gene, CDR1 is SGHTA and CDR2 is FQGNSA. CDR3 residues: CASSPSGYSNQPQHF. In DNA, the CDR3 is TGTGCCAGCAGCCCCAGCGGTTATAGCAATCAGCCCCAGCATTTT.

This clone was seen a handful of times. The V and J genes are TRBV7-2 and TRBJ2-7; D not resolved. V dropped 1 base and J dropped 0 bases, with 10 bases sitting between them. The CDR3 covers 15 residues. The V gene's germline CDR1 is SGHTA and CDR2 FQGNSA. CDR3 region: CASSLGGTNSYEQYF. The CDR3, as DNA: TGTGCCAGCAGCTTAGGAGGTACCAACTCCTACGAGCAGTACTTC.

This chain joins TRBV30 and TRBJ1-1; D ambiguous. V was trimmed by 1 base and J by 1 base, leaving 7 bases between them. The length of the CDR3 is 13 residues. Per the germline V gene, CDR1 is GTSNPN and CDR2 is SVGIG (reference sequence). Here the CDR3 DNA reads TGTGCCTGGAGTGCTCAGGAGAACACTGAAGCTTTCTTT. This translates into CAWSAQENTEAFF. Complete variable domain (other parts from reference TRBV30 and TRBJ1-1): SQTIHQWPATLVQPVGSPLSLECTVEGTSNPNLYWYRQAAGRGLQLLFYSVGIGQISSEVPQNLSASRPQDRQFILSSKKLLLSDSGFYLCAWSAQENTEAFFGQGTRLTVV.

The J gene is TRBJ1-1, the V gene TRBV10-3; no clear D gene. This CDR3 is built from 12 residues. Trimming pared 5 bases from V and 5 bases from J, leaving 9 bases between. From germline, CDR1 is ENHRY and CDR2 SYGVKD. The DNA of the CDR3 is TGTGCCATCAGTAGACCGGGGACTGAAGCTTTCTTT. As protein: CAISRPGTEAFF.

This clone has just a few counts. The chain links TRBV5-1 to TRBJ2-2; 7 positions agree with TRBD1. This CDR3 has 16 residues. Germline V CDR1 and CDR2: SGHRS, YFSETQ. Trimming removed 4 bases from V and 4 bases from J; junction bases left unmatched: 10. The DNA for the CDR3 is TGCGCCAGCAGCCTGATCGACAGGGACCTCACCGGGGAGCTGTTTTTT. This gives the protein CASSLIDRDLTGELFF.

This clone was detected only a few times. The chain is built from TRBV29-1 and TRBJ2-7; 8 nucleotides align to TRBD2. Germline CDR1 and CDR2: SQVTM and ANQGSEA. Trimming cost V 4 bases and J 2 bases; bases outside gene matches: 4. The CDR3 loop spans 13 amino acids. CDR3 DNA: TGCAGCGTTGGAGCGGGAGAAACCTACGAGCAGTACTTC. Its protein product is CSVGAGETYEQYF.

The chain has TRBV30 and TRBJ1-2; 7 bases agree with TRBD1. V lost 0 bases, J lost 4 bases, and 5 bases stayed unmatched. The CDR3 is 14 amino acids. CDR1 and CDR2 (germline): GTSNPN, SVGIG (reference sequence). The CDR3: CAWSVGRGSYGYTF. In DNA, the CDR3 is TGTGCCTGGAGTGTAGGCAGGGGGTCCTATGGCTACACCTTC.

This clone was observed a few times. V is TRBV7-2 and J is TRBJ1-3; D is perhaps TRBD1 (6 bases). Per the germline V gene, CDR1 is SGHTA and CDR2 is FQGNSA. V lost 8 bases, J lost 0 bases, and 17 bases lay in between. The CDR3 covers 16 residues. The DNA for the CDR3 is TGTGCCAGCTCGTCGGGACACCCCTCCTCTGGAAACACCATATATTTT. Protein: CASSSGHPSSGNTIYF. The full variable domain, rest sourced from reference TRBV7-2 and TRBJ1-3, is GAGVSQSPSNKVTEKGKDVELRCDPISGHTALYWYRQSLGQGLEFLIYFQGNSAPDKSGLPSDRFSAERTGGSVSTLTIQRTQQEDSAVYLCASSSGHPSSGNTIYFGEGSWLTVV.